This TCR beta chain was captured in a study of blood T cell repertoires in COVID-19. TCRdb keeps only in-frame clones here, not all; method: immunoSEQ multiplex PCR. The table includes 400,000 to 550,000 clones, 70% to 90% detected once. Enrollees, roughly 18 to 89 years old, lived in approximately 24 US areas. The V end was cut by 5 bases, the J end by 0 bases, with 14 bases between. Germline V gives CDR1 MNHEY, CDR2 SVGEGT. This CDR3 has 16 residues. The chain recombines TRBV6-2 or TRBV6-3 with TRBJ2-1, with D possibly matching TRBD2 (6 bases). The source is a woman under 30 with acute COVID-19. The sequenced material came from PBMCs or T cells enriched from blood (not recorded which). CDR3 sequence (DNA): TGTGCCAGCAGTCCCCGGGGGAGGAGCTCCTACAATGAGCAGTTCTTC. Amino acids: CASSPRGRSSYNEQFF.